Here is one T cell receptor (beta chain) with its context. Its antigen is currently unknown. These data originate in a study of cytomegalovirus exposure and HLA in healthy donors. Regarding the study as a whole: A later analysis found TCR association rates differed by HLA locus, highest for DRB1 and lowest for HLA-C.

The study ran its PCR with 60 Vbeta and 13 Jbeta primers. The data were produced by immunoSEQ multiplex PCR, yet TCRdb's version contains in-frame clones alone and is incomplete. The sample lists under 130,000 clones, roughly 69% occurring once. The J segment lost 1 base and the V segment lost 6 bases, leaving 5 bases of the junction unmatched. There are 15 residues in the CDR3. Germline V gene sequence: CDR1 LGHNT, CDR2 FRNRAP. The sequencing input was PBMCs. The chain joins TRBV12-5 to TRBJ2-7; the match to TRBD1 covers 11 bases. The sequence was collected from a middle-aged man in good health and CMV-seropositive. This CDR3 reads CASGPGQGASYEQYF. DNA of the CDR3: TGTGCTAGTGGGCCTGGACAGGGGGCTTCCTACGAGCAGTACTTC.